This T cell receptor (beta chain) was identified in a study of T cell responses to AZD1222 COVID-19 vaccine. Using immunoSEQ multiplex PCR, the repertoire was profiled, and TCRdb retains in-frame clones only, with some absent. This repertoire shows approximately 61,000 clones, about four fifths found once; its top ten account for roughly 25%. The receptor was derived from an adult who received the AZD1222 COVID-19 vaccine. The specimen comprised peripheral blood, sampled 28 days after the second AZD1222 dose.

The CDR3 sequence is CATSSTILDISYEQYF. The CDR3 DNA follows: TGTGCCACCAGCAGTACAATTCTGGACATCTCCTACGAGCAGTACTTC. The V call is TRBV15, the J call TRBJ2-7; D may be TRBD1 (5 bases). Trimming shortened V by 3 bases and J by 0 bases, and 15 bases separated the two germline ends. The CDR3 totals 16 residues. Germline-derived CDR1 and CDR2 are LNHNV and YYDKDF (reference sequence).